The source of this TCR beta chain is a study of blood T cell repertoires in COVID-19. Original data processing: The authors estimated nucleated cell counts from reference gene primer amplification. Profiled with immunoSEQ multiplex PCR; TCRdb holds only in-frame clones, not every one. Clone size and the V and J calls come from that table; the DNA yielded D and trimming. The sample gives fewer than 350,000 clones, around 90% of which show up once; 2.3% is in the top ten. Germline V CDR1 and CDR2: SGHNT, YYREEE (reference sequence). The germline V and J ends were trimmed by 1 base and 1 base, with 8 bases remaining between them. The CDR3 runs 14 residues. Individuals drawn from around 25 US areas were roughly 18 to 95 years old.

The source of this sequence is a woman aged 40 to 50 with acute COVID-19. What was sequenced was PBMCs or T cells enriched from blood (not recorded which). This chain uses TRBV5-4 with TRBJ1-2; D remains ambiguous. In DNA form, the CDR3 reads TGTGCCAGCAGCTTGTCGGGAGTTAACTATGGCTACACCTTC. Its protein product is CASSLSGVNYGYTF.